This entry lists 22 T cell receptor beta chains sequenced from one sample in a study of shared clonotypes between healthy human individuals. Some clones are missing from TCRdb's copy, which holds only in-frame ones; the method was immunoSEQ multiplex PCR. Of about 1 million clones listed, about 77% are singletons. Input material: memory CD4+ T cells sorted from blood. Subset of the sample: CD45RA-negative fraction. The source of these receptors is a man between 18 and 29 years old in good health.

The rearrangement joins TRBV15 to TRBJ2-5, with D unresolved. The germline V and J ends were trimmed by 0 bases and 3 bases, with 8 bases remaining between them. The CDR3 has 14 residues. Looked up from germline, CDR1 is LNHNV and CDR2 is YYDKDF (reference sequence). The DNA of the CDR3 is TGTGCCACCAGCAGAGATCTGTCGAAAGAGACCCAGTACTTC. This codes for CATSRDLSKETQYF.

This clone was observed a single time. This chain links TRBV5-1 with TRBJ2-2; possible D gene TRBD1, 6 bases. V lost 2 bases, J lost 5 bases, and 16 bases lay in between. Germline V gene sequence: CDR1 SGHRS, CDR2 YFSETQ. CDR3 length: 16 amino acids. The CDR3 region is CASSFVAGVNTGELFF. The CDR3 DNA is TGCGCCAGCAGCTTCGTGGCAGGGGTCAATACCGGGGAGCTGTTTTTT.

As to this clone: Within the sample, other DNA sequences also encode this same CDR3. This chain uses TRBV18 with TRBJ2-3; D is unresolved. The germline V gene encodes CDR1 KGHSH and CDR2 LQKENI. V was pared by 1 base and J by 0 bases, with 5 bases between. The CDR3 is 14 amino acids. The CDR3 DNA sequence: TGTGCCAGCTCACCACAGCTCAGCACAGATACGCAGTATTTT. Its translation is CASSPQLSTDTQYF.

The rearrangement uses TRBV5-1 and TRBJ2-2; 9 bases align to TRBD1. The trim removed 2 bases at V and 3 bases at J, leaving 5 bases unmatched. CDR1 is SGHRS and CDR2 is YFSETQ in the germline V gene. The CDR3 extends over 16 amino acids. CDR3 residues: CASSLWTGDHTGELFF. In DNA, the CDR3 is TGCGCCAGCAGCTTATGGACAGGGGATCACACCGGGGAGCTGTTTTTT.

The rearrangement joins TRBV14 to TRBJ2-3, with D perhaps matching TRBD2 (6 bases). Deletions cut 4 bases from V and 2 bases from J, with 13 bases between. The CDR3 contains 15 residues. Germline-derived CDR1 and CDR2 are SGHDN and FVKESK. As DNA, the CDR3 is TGTGCCAGCAGCCCTTTTGCGGGAAACACAGATACGCAGTATTTT. This codes for CASSPFAGNTDTQYF. Combining the CDR3 with reference TRBV14 and TRBJ2-3 gives the whole variable domain EAGVTQFPSHSVIEKGQTVTLRCDPISGHDNLYWYRRVMGKEIKFLLHFVKESKQDESGMPNNRFLAERTGGTYSTLKVQPAELEDSGVYFCASSPFAGNTDTQYFGPGTRLTVL.

The rearrangement uses TRBV5-1 and TRBJ2-1; D remains unclear. This CDR3 comprises 13 residues. V lost 4 bases and J 2 bases, leaving 7 bases between the germline ends. The germline CDR1 and CDR2 sequences are SGHRS and YFSETQ. The DNA of the CDR3 is TGCGCCAGCAGCCCGCGAACCTACAATGAGCAGTTCTTC. Translation gives CASSPRTYNEQFF.

In this sample, this clone turned up many times. The chain uses TRBV25-1 and TRBJ2-4; D is uncertain. In germline, CDR1 is MGHDK, CDR2 SYGVNS. The CDR3 is made up of 11 amino acids. The V and J ends lost 7 bases and 0 bases respectively, with 1 base between them. The CDR3 sequence: CASTAKNIQYF. The CDR3, as DNA: TGTGCCAGCACAGCCAAAAACATTCAGTACTTC.

The genes are TRBV10-2 and TRBJ2-2; D perhaps matches TRBD1 (5 bases). Germline V lookup: CDR1 WSHSY, CDR2 SAAADI. Trimming cost V 8 bases and J 1 base, with 11 bases left between them. CDR3 length equals 14 residues. CDR3 DNA: TGCGCCAGCTCAGGGCCCCGGAACACCGGGGAGCTGTTTTTT. This sequence encodes CASSGPRNTGELFF.

To note about this clone: Since a far larger clone is one base different, this is likely a read error. Other DNA sequences within the sample encode an identical CDR3. CDR3 sequence reads: CASSLGVSYEQYF. CDR3 in DNA: TGTGCCAGCAGCTTAGGGGTATCCTACGAGCAGTACTTC. The chain uses TRBV7-2 and TRBJ2-7; D is unclear. V lost 1 base and J lost 1, with 5 bases in between. CDR1 and CDR2 from the germline V gene are SGHTA and FQGNSA. CDR3 size: 13 residues.

The chain joins TRBV7-9 to TRBJ2-1; a weak D match, TRBD2 (6 bases). This CDR3 region has 14 residues. V was trimmed by 0 bases and J by 10 bases, leaving 13 bases between them. Looked up from germline, CDR1 is SEHNR and CDR2 is FQNEAQ (reference sequence). Written as DNA, the CDR3 is TGTGCCAGCAGCTTAGCGGTCACTGCGGGGGAGCAGTTCTTC. Amino acid sequence: CASSLAVTAGEQFF.

The V call is TRBV4-3, the J call TRBJ2-5; no definite D call. Germline V lookup: CDR1 LGHNA, CDR2 YSLEER. Trimming cost V 0 bases and J 7 bases, with 6 bases left between them. The CDR3 is made up of 12 amino acids. The DNA of the CDR3 is TGCGCCAGCAGCCAAGAGTACGGGACCCAGTACTTC. This gives the protein CASSQEYGTQYF.

The chain links TRBV7-8 to TRBJ2-7; 7 bases fit TRBD1. This CDR3 region has 13 residues. The germline V gene encodes CDR1 SGHVS and CDR2 FQNEAQ. Trimming took 4 bases from V and 3 from J; bases not matched to a gene: 3. The CDR3 loop is CASSSRDSYEQYF. The CDR3, as DNA: TGTGCCAGCAGCTCCCGGGACAGCTACGAGCAGTACTTC.

With regard to this clone: The sample carries other DNA sequences with the same CDR3. The chain has TRBV18 and TRBJ2-7, with D maybe TRBD2 (6 bases). CDR3 length equals 14 residues. The germline V gene encodes CDR1 KGHSH and CDR2 LQKENI. Trimming removed 0 bases from V and 3 bases from J, with 9 bases in between. CDR3 in DNA: TGTGCCAGCTCACCACCAGCCGGGGGCTACGAGCAGTACTTC. Its protein is CASSPPAGGYEQYF.

V gene TRBV7-2 combines with J gene TRBJ2-7, with 11 bases aligning to TRBD2. The CDR3 totals 16 residues. V shed 1 base, J shed 7 bases, and the junction held 9 bases outside the gene matches. Germline lookup yields CDR1 SGHTA and CDR2 FQGNSA. CDR3 sequence reads: CASSLVASGRIGEQYF. The CDR3 DNA is TGTGCCAGCAGCTTAGTTGCTAGCGGGAGGATAGGGGAGCAGTACTTC.

The chain couples TRBV29-1 to TRBJ2-1, with TRBD2 matching over 9 bases. Looked up from germline, CDR1 is SQVTM and CDR2 is ANQGSEA. V shed 3 bases, J shed 5 bases, and the junction held 5 bases outside the gene matches. CDR3 length: 14 amino acids. The CDR3 DNA reads as TGCAGCGTTGAGAGGACTAGCGCCAACAATGAGCAGTTCTTC. Translation: CSVERTSANNEQFF.

This chain uses TRBV2 with TRBJ2-7; 8 nucleotides agree with TRBD2. Losses at the gene ends were 8 bases for V and 3 bases for J; bases not matched to a gene: 3. CDR1 and CDR2 (germline): SNHLY, FYNNEI. This CDR3 is built from 12 residues. For the CDR3, the DNA is TGTGCCAGCGGAGCGGGAGTCTACGAGCAGTACTTC. Amino acids: CASGAGVYEQYF.

This chain's CDR3 is CASSEGQFNYGYTF. In DNA form, the CDR3 reads TGTGCCAGCAGCGAAGGACAGTTCAACTATGGCTACACCTTC. This chain uses TRBV7-6 with TRBJ1-2; a weak D match, TRBD1 (6 bases). Germline-derived CDR1 and CDR2 are SGHVS and FNYEAQ. This CDR3 is built from 14 residues. Deletions cut 5 bases from V and 2 bases from J, with 12 bases between. The full variable domain, completed using reference TRBV7-6 and TRBJ1-2, is GAGVSQSPRYKVTKRGQDVALRCDPISGHVSLYWYRQALGQGPEFLTYFNYEAQQDKSGLPNDRFSAERPEGSISTLTIQRTEQRDSAMYRCASSEGQFNYGYTFGSGTRLTVV.

The CDR3 is CASSQGPNTGVSYNEQFF. CDR3 bases: TGCGCCAGCAGCCAAGGGCCGAATACAGGGGTTTCCTACAATGAGCAGTTCTTC. The chain combines TRBV4-1 with TRBJ2-1, with TRBD1 identical over 7 bases. The CDR3 totals 18 residues. With 1 base clipped from V and 1 base from J, the junction kept 10 bases outside the gene matches. Germline V gives CDR1 MGHRA, CDR2 YSYEKL.

This clone was seen a few times. Different DNA sequences within this sample yield the same CDR3. This sequence joins TRBV11-2 and TRBJ1-1; no reliable D call. With 1 base removed from V and 4 bases from J, the gap between germline ends came to 7 bases. The CDR3 covers 13 residues. Germline CDR1 is SGHAT and CDR2 is FQNNGV. The CDR3, as DNA: TGTGCCAGCAGCTTAGCAGAGACCACTGAAGCTTTCTTT. Its protein is CASSLAETTEAFF.

The rearrangement joins TRBV7-9 to TRBJ2-5; 14 bases fit TRBD2. The CDR3 runs to 14 residues. Germline CDR1 is SEHNR and CDR2 is FQNEAQ (reference sequence). The V and J ends lost 5 bases and 5 bases, in that order; junction bases with no gene match: 1. CDR3: CASSRTSGGETQYF. The CDR3 DNA sequence: TGTGCCAGCAGCCGGACTAGCGGGGGGGAGACCCAGTACTTC.

The CDR3 region is CASSIGTSTAYEQYF. DNA for the CDR3: TGTGCCAGTAGTATCGGGACTAGCACCGCCTACGAGCAGTACTTC. The chain recombines TRBV19 with TRBJ2-7, with 9 bases lining up with TRBD2. The CDR3 sequence is 15 residues long. The ends lost 3 bases at V and 2 bases at J; junction bases unmatched: 5. Germline loops: CDR1 LNHDA, CDR2 SQIVND (reference sequence).

This clone has just one count. V usage is TRBV2 and J usage is TRBJ1-1; no firm D call. Deletions cut 5 bases from V and 2 bases from J, with 12 bases between. Germline values: CDR1 SNHLY, CDR2 FYNNEI. The CDR3 consists of 14 residues. The CDR3 DNA sequence: TGTGCCAGCAGTTCGGAGGCCCTAAACACTGAAGCTTTCTTT. Its protein product is CASSSEALNTEAFF.